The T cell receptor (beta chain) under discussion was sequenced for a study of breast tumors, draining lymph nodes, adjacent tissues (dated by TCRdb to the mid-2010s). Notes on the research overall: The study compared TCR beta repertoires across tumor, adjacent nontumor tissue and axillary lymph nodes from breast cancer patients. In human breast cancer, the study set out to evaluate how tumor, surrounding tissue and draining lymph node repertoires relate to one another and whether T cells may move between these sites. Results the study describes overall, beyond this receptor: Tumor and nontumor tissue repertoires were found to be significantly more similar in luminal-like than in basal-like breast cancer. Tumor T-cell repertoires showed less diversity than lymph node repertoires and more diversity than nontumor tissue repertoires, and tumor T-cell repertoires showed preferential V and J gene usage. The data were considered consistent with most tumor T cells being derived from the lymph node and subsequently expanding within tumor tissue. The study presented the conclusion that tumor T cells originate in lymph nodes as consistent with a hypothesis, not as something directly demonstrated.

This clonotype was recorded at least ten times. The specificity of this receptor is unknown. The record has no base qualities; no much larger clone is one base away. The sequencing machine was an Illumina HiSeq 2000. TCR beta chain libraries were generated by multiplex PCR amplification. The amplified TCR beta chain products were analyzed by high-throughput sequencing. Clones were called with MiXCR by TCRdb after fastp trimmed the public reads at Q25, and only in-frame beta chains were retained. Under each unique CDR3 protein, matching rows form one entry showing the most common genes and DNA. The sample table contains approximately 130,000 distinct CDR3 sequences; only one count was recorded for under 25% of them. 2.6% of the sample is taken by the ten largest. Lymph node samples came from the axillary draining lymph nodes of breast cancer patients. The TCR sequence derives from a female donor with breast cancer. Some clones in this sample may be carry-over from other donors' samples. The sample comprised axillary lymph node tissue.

The bases read TGTGCCAGCAGTGAGACAGGCAGCTCTGGAAACACCATATATTTT. This is translated as CASSETGSSGNTIYF. The chain is assembled from TRBV12-3 or TRBV12-4 and TRBJ1-3; the D region possibly corresponds to TRBD1 (6 bases align). The cysteine opens and the phenylalanine closes a CDR3 of 15 amino acids. Left in the record is the CDR3 DNA by itself, 45 bases read in frame from the first base. V was cut back by 5 bases and J by 0 bases, leaving a gap of 11 bases between them.